This T cell receptor beta chain was documented in a study of T cells in tumors after PD-1 blockade. Germline lookup yields CDR1 SGHRS and CDR2 YFSETQ. V was clipped by 0 bases and J by 6 bases; unmatched bases: 5. This CDR3 is 14 amino acids long. Sequencing was performed with immunoSEQ multiplex PCR; in TCRdb, only in-frame clones are kept and a portion is missing. Of roughly 59,000 clones in the sample, 80% were seen once. This sample comprised PBMCs, obtained before anti-PD-1 treatment. This TCR derives from a human donor with basal cell carcinoma. This sequence joins TRBV5-1 and TRBJ1-2, with TRBD1 matching over 7 bases. The CDR3 loop reads CASSLEGQPNGYTF. Here the CDR3 DNA reads TGCGCCAGCAGCTTGGAGGGACAGCCTAATGGCTACACCTTC.